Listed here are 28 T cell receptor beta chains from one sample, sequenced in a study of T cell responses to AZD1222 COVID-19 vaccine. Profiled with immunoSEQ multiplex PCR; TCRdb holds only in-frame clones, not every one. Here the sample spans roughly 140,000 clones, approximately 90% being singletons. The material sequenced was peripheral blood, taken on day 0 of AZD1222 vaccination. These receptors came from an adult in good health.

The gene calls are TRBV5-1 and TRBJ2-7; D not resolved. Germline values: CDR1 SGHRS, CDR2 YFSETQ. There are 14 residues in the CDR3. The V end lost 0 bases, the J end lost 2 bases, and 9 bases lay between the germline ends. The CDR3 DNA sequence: TGCGCCAGCAGCTTGGCCGGTCAGACCTACGAGCAGTACTTC. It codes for CASSLAGQTYEQYF.

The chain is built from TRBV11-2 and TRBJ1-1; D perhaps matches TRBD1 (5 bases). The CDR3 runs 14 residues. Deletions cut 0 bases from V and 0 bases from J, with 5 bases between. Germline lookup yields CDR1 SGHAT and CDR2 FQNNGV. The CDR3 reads CASSLEGVNTEAFF. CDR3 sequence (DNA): TGTGCCAGCAGCTTAGAAGGGGTGAACACTGAAGCTTTCTTT.

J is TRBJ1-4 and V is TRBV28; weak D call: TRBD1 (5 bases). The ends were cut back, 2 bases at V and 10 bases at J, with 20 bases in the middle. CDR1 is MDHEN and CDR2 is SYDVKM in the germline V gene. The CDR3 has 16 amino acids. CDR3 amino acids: CASSLAVGGSSLKLFF. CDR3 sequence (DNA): TGTGCCAGCAGTTTAGCGGTTGGGGGTTCTTCGTTAAAACTGTTTTTT.

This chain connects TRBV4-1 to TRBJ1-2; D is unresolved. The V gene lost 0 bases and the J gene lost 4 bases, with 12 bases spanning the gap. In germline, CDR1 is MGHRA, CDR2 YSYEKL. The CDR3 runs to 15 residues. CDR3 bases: TGCGCCAGCAGCCAAGATCTCGACGGCACCTATGGCTACACCTTC. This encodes CASSQDLDGTYGYTF.

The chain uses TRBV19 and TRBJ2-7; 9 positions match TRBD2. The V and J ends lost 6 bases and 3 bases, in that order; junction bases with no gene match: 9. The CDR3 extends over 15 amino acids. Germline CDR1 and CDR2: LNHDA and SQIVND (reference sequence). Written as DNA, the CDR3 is TGTGCCAGTAGGGTCCAAGCGGGAGGAAGCTACGAGCAGTACTTC. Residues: CASRVQAGGSYEQYF.

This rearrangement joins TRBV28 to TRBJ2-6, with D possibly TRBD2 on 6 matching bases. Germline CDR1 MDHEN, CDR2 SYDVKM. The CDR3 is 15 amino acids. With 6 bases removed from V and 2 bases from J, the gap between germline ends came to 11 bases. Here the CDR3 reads CASSRRETGANVLTF. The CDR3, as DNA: TGTGCCAGCAGCCGGAGGGAAACTGGGGCCAACGTCCTGACTTTC.

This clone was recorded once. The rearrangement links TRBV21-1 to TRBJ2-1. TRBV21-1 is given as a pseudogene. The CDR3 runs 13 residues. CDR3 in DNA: TGTGCCAGCAGCTCCCCGGACCCCCGTGAAGAGTTCTTC. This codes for CASSSPDPREEFF.

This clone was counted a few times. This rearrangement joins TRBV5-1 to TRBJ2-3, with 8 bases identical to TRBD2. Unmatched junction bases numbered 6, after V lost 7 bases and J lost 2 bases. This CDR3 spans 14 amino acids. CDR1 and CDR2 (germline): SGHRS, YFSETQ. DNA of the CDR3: TGCGCCAGCCACGCGGGACTAGTCACAGATACGCAGTATTTT. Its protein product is CASHAGLVTDTQYF.

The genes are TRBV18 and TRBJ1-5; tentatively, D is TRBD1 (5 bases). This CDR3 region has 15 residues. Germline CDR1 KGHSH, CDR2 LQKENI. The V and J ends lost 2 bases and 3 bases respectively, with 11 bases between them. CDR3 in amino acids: CASSPGWGSNQPQHF. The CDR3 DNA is TGTGCCAGCTCACCAGGGTGGGGGTCCAATCAGCCCCAGCATTTT.

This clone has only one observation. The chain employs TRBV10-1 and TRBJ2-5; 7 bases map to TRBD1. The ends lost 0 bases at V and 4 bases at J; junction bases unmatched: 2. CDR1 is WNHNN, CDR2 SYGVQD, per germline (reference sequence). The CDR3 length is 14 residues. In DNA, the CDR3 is TGCGCCAGCAGTGAGTCGACAGGGAGAGAGACCCAGTACTTC. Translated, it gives CASSESTGRETQYF.

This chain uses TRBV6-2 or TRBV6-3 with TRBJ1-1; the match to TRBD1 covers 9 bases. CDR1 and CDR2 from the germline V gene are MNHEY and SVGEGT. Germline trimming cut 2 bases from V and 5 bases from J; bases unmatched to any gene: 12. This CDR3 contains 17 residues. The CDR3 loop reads CASSYGPGQGFGTEAFF. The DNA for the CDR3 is TGTGCCAGCAGTTACGGACCGGGACAGGGATTTGGGACTGAAGCTTTCTTT.

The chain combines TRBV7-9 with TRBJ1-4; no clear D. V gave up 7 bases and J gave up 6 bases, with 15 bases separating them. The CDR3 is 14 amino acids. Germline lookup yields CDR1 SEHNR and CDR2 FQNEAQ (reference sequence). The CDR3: CASTPDPRYEKLFF. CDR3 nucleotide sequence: TGTGCCAGCACCCCGGACCCCCGTTATGAAAAACTGTTTTTT.

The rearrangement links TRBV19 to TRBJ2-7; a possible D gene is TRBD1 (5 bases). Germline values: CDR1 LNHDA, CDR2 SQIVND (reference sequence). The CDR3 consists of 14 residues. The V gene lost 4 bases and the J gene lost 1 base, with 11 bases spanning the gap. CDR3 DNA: TGTGCCAGTAGTACCTCGGCAGGGTCCTACGAGCAGTACTTC. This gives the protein CASSTSAGSYEQYF.

The CDR3 protein is CASSLQTSGSSYNEQFF. The CDR3 DNA reads TGTGCCAGCAGCCTACAGACTAGCGGGAGCTCCTACAATGAGCAGTTCTTC. The chain is built from TRBV4-2 and TRBJ2-1; 12 bases map to TRBD2. Germline V gene lookup returns CDR1 LGHNA and CDR2 YNFKEQ. The V gene end was trimmed by 4 bases and the J gene end by 0 bases; junction bases not matched to a gene: 4. The CDR3 extends over 17 amino acids.

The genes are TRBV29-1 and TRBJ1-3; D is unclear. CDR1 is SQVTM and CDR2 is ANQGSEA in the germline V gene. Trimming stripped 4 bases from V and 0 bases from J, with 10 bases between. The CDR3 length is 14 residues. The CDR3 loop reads CSVVSPSSGNTIYF. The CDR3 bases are TGCAGCGTTGTAAGCCCGAGCTCTGGAAACACCATATATTTT.

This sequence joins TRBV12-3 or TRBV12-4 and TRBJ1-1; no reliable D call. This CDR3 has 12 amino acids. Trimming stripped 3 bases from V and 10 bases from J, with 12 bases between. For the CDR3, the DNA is TGTGCCAGCAGTTTCCCCCCGGGATCAGCTTTCTTT. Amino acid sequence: CASSFPPGSAFF.

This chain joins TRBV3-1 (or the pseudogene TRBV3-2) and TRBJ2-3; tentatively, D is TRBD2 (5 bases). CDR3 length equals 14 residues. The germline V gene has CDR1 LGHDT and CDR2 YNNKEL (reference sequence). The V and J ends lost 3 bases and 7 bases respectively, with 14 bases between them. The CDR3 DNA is TGTGCCAGCAGCCAGCGGAGAGACGGGAATACGCAGTATTTT. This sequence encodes CASSQRRDGNTQYF.

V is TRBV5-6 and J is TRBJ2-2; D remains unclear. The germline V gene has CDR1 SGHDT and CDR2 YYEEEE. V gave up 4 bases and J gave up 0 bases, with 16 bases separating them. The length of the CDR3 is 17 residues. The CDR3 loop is CASSERIKHANTGELFF. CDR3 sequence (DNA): TGTGCCAGCAGCGAAAGGATTAAGCACGCGAACACCGGGGAGCTGTTTTTT. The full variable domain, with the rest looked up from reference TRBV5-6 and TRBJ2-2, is DAGVTQSPTHLIKTRGQQVTLRCSPKSGHDTVSWYQQALGQGPQFIFQYYEEEERQRGNFPDRFSGHQFPNYSSELNVNALLLGDSALYLCASSERIKHANTGELFFGEGSRLTVL.

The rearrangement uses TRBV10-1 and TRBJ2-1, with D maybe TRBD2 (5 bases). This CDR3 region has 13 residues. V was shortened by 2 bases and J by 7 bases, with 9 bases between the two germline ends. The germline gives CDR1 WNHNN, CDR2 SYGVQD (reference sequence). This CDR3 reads CASSEGGQNEQFF. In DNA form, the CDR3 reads TGCGCCAGCAGTGAGGGCGGGCAAAATGAGCAGTTCTTC.

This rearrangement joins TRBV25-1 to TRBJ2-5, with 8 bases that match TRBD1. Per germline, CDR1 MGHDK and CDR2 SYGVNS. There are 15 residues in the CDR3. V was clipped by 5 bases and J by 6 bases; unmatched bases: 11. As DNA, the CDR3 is TGTGCCAGCAGTCCCGGGACAGGTACTCCTCAGACCCAGTACTTC. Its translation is CASSPGTGTPQTQYF. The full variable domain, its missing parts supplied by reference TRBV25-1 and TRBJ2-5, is EADIYQTPRYLVIGTGKKITLECSQTMGHDKMYWYQQDPGMELHLIHYSYGVNSTEKGDLSSESTVSRIRTEHFPLTLESARPSHTSQYLCASSPGTGTPQTQYFGPGTRLLVL.

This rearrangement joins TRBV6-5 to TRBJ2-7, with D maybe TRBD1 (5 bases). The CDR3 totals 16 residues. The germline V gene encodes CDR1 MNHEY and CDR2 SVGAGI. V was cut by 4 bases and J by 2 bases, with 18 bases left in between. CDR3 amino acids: CASSSDRTGFPYEQYF. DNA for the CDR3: TGTGCCAGCAGTTCAGACCGCACAGGTTTTCCCTACGAGCAGTACTTC.

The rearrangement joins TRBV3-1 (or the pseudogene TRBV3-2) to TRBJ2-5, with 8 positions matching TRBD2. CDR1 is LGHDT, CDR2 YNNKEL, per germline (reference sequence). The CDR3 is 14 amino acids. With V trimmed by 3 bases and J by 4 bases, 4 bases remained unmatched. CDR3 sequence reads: CASSHQSGRETQYF. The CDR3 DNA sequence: TGTGCCAGCAGCCACCAGAGCGGGAGAGAGACCCAGTACTTC.

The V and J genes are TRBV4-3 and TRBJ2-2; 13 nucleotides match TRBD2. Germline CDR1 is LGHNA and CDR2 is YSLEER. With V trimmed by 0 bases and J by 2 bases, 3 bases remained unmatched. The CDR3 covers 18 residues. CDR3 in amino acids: CASSQEGLAGPNTGELFF. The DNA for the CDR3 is TGCGCCAGCAGCCAAGAGGGACTAGCGGGACCAAACACCGGGGAGCTGTTTTTT.

CDR3 region: CASSPGGRTSGVVAKNIQYF. DNA of the CDR3: TGTGCCAGTAGCCCTGGAGGAAGGACTAGCGGGGTAGTAGCCAAAAACATTCAGTACTTC. This sequence joins TRBV19 and TRBJ2-4; 12 bases map to TRBD2. From germline, CDR1 is LNHDA and CDR2 SQIVND (reference sequence). Unmatched junction bases numbered 15, after V lost 6 bases and J lost 0 bases. The CDR3 totals 20 residues.

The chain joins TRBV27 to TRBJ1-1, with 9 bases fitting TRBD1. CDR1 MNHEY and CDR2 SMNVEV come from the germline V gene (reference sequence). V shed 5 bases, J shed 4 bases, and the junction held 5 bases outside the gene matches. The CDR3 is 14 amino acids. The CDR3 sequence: CASSPQGALTEAFF. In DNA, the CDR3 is TGTGCCAGCAGTCCACAGGGGGCCCTCACTGAAGCTTTCTTT.

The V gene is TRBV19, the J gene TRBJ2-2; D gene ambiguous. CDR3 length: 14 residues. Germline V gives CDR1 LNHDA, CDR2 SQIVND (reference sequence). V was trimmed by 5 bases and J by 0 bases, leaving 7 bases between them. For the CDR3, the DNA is TGTGCCAGTAGTCCCGGACCGAACACCGGGGAGCTGTTTTTT. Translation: CASSPGPNTGELFF.

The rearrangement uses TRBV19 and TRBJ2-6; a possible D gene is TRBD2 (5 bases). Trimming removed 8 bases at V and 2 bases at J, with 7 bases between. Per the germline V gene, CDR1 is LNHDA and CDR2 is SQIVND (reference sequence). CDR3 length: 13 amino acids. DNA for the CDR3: TGTGCCAGTCGGGATACTGGGGCCAACGTCCTGACTTTC. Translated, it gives CASRDTGANVLTF.

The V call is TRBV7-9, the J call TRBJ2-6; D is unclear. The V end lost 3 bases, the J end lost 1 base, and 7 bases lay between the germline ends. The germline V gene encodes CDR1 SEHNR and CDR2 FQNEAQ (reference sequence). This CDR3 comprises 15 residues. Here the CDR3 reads CASSFVGSGANVLTF. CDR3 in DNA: TGTGCCAGCAGCTTCGTCGGGTCTGGGGCCAACGTCCTGACTTTC.